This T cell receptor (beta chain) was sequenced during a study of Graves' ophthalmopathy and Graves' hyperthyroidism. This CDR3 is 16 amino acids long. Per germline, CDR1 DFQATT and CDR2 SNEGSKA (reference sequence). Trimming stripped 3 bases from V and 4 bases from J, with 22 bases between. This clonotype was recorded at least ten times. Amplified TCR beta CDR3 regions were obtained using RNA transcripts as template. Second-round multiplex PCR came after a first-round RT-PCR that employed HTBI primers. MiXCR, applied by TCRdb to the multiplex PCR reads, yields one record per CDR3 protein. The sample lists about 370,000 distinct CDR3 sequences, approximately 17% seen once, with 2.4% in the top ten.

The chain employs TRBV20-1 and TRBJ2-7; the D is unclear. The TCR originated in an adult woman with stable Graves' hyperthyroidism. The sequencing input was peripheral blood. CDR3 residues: CSARGSGLQITYEQYF. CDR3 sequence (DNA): TGCAGTGCTAGGGGATCCGGGCTCCAGATCACATACGAGCAGTACTTC.